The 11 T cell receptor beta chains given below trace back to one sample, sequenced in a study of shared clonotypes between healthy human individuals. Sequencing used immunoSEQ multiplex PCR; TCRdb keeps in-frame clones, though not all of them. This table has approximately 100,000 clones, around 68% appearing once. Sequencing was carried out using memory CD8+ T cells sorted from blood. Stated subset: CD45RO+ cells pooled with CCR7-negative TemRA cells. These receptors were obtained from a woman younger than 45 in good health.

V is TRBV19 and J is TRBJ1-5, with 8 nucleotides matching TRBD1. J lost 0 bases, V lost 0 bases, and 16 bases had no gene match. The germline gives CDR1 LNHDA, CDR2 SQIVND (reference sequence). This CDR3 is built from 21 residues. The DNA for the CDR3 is TGTGCCAGTAGTATAGACCTAACCAGGGGGCCCCTCGGGGCTAGCAATCAGCCCCAGCATTTT. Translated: CASSIDLTRGPLGASNQPQHF.

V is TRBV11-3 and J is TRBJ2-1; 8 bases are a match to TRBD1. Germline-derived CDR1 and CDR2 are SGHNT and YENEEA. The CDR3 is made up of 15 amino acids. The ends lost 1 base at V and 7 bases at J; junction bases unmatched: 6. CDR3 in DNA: TGTGCCAGCAGCTTAGCAGGGGGCGCTTATAATGAGCAGTTCTTC. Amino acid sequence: CASSLAGGAYNEQFF.

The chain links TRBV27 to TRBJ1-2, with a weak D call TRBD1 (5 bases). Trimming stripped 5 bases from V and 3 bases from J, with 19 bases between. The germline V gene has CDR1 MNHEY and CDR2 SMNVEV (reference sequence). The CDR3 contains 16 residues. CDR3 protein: CASSRIRQKSYYGYTF. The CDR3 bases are TGTGCCAGCAGTAGAATACGACAGAAAAGTTACTATGGCTACACCTTC.

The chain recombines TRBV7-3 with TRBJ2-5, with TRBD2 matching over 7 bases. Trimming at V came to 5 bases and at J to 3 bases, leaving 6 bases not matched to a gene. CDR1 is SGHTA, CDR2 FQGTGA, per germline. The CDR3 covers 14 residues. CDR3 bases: TGTGCCAGCAGCGTGGGGGGGTCAAAAGAGACCCAGTACTTC. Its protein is CASSVGGSKETQYF.

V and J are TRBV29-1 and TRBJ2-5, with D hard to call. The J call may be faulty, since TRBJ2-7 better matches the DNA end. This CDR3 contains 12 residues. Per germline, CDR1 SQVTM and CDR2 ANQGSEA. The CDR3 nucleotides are TGCAGCGTCCGCTGGTACCGTGACGAGCAGTACTTC. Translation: CSVRWYRDEQYF.

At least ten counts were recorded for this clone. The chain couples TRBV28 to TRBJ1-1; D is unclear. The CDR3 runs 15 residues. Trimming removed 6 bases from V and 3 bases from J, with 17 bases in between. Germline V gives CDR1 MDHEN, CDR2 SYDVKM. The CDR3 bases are TGTGCCAGCAGCCGAGTCGGGCAGGTACACACTGAAGCTTTCTTT. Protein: CASSRVGQVHTEAFF.

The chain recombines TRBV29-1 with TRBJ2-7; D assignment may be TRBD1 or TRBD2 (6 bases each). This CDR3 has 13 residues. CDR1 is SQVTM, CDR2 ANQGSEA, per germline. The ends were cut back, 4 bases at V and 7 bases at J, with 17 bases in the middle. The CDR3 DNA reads TGCAGCGTTGGCAACCGACTAGGGGGAGAGCAGTACTTC. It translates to CSVGNRLGGEQYF.

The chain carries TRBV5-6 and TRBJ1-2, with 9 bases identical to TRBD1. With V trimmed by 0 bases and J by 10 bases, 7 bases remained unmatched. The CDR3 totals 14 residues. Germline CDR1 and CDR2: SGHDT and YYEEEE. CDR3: CASSLGETGGIYTF. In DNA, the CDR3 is TGTGCCAGCAGCTTGGGAGAAACAGGGGGCATCTACACCTTC.

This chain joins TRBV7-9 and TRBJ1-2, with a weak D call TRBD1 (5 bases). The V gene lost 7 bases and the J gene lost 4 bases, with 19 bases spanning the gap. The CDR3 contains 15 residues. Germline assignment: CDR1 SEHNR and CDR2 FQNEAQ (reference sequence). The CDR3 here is CASTPHGKGVYGYTF. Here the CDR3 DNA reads TGTGCCAGCACCCCTCACGGGAAAGGGGTCTATGGCTACACCTTC.

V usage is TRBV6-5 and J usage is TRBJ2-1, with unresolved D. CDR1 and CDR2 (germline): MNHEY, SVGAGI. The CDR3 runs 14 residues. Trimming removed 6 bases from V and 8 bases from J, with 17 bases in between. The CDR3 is CASSFANLLDEQFF. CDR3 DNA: TGTGCCAGCAGCTTTGCAAACCTCTTGGATGAGCAGTTCTTC.

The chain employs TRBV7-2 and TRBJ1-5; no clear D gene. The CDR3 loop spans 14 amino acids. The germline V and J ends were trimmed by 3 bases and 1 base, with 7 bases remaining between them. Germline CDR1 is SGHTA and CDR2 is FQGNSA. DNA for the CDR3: TGTGCCAGCAGCTTCGGCAGGAGCAATCAGCCCCAGCATTTT. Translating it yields CASSFGRSNQPQHF.